The rows below give T cell receptor beta chains drawn from one sample of a study of T cell responses to AZD1222 COVID-19 vaccine. Some clones are missing from TCRdb's copy, which holds only in-frame ones; the method was immunoSEQ multiplex PCR. The top ten clones hold roughly 1.4% of a sample with approximately 190,000 clones, approximately 92% of them seen once. The sequences come from peripheral blood, collected on day 0 of AZD1222 vaccination. These receptors were obtained from an adult in good health. CDR3s include the opening cysteine and the closing phenylalanine or tryptophan. D genes are given only for firm matches. For some rows the clone size is stated as once, few or many, or as a class when expanded; others skip it.

d_call j_call clone_size v_call cdr3_nt cdr3_aa
. TRBJ1-4 once TRBV18 TGTGCCAGCTCCCACAGGGAAGGGCCCGATAAACTGTTTTTT CASSHREGPDKLFF
TRBD1 TRBJ1-1 once TRBV15 TGTGCCACCAGCAGTCCTACCTTACCCTACAGGGGAGAGGGCACTGAAGCTTTCTTT CATSSPTLPYRGEGTEAFF
. TRBJ1-2 . TRBV28 TGTGCCAGCAGTTTACTCGGGAATCGCGGCTACACCTTC CASSLLGNRGYTF
. TRBJ2-2 . TRBV6-5 TGTGCCAGCAGAACACTGAACACCGGGGAGCTGTTTTTT CASRTLNTGELFF
. TRBJ1-6 . TRBV7-8 TGTGCCAGCAGCTTAGGGAACTCGAATTCACCCCTCCACTTT CASSLGNSNSPLHF
. TRBJ1-1 . TRBV7-9 TGTGCCAGCAGCTGGGGCCCCAACACTGAAGCTTTCTTT CASSWGPNTEAFF
. TRBJ2-2 . TRBV28 TGTGCCAGCAGAGGGGGGGGCGGGGAGCTGTTTTTT CASRGGGGELFF
. TRBJ1-1 few TRBV18 TGTGCCAGCTCACTCGACGTTGACACTGAAGCTTTCTTT CASSLDVDTEAFF
TRBD2 TRBJ2-5 . TRBV5-1 TGCGCCAGCAGCTTGTCACTAGCGGGGGGAGGAAAGACCCAGTACTTC CASSLSLAGGGKTQYF
. TRBJ1-2 . TRBV28 TGTGCCAGCAGTTTAAGAGGGGAGGACTATGGCTACACCTTC CASSLRGEDYGYTF
TRBD2 TRBJ2-5 . TRBV24-1 TGTGCCACCAGTGATTTCGCTAGCGGGGGTCAAGAGACCCAGTACTTC CATSDFASGGQETQYF
. TRBJ1-2 . TRBV4-3 TGCGCCAGCAGCCAAGAGAGGTCAGGGGTTAGCTATGGCTACACCTTC CASSQERSGVSYGYTF
TRBD2 TRBJ2-1 . TRBV7-9 TGTGCCAGCCCCACCCAGCGGGGGCCTTACAATGAGCAGTTCTTC CASPTQRGPYNEQFF
. TRBJ1-2 . TRBV3-1/TRBV3-2 TGTGCCAGCAGCCAAAATCAGGGTCGCGGCTACACCTTC CASSQNQGRGYTF
. TRBJ1-4 . TRBV4-1 TGCGCCAGCAGCCAAGGACTTACTAATGAAAAACTGTTTTTT CASSQGLTNEKLFF
TRBD1 TRBJ2-5 . TRBV19 TGTGCCAGTACCAAAGACAGGGGAAAAGAGACCCAGTACTTC CASTKDRGKETQYF
. TRBJ2-7 . TRBV12-3/TRBV12-4 TGTGCCAGCAGCCCCTCAGGGCCCCGCGAGCAGTACTTC CASSPSGPREQYF
. TRBJ1-3 . TRBV19 TGTGCCAGTGGATCAGAGGTCGCCATATATTTT CASGSEVAIYF
. TRBJ1-2 once TRBV12-5 TGTGCTAGTGCTCGGGGGGATGACTATGGCTACACCTTC CASARGDDYGYTF
. TRBJ2-7 . TRBV4-1 TGCGCCAGCAGCCCAGGGGAGGGGCGCTACACTTCCTACGAGCAGTACTTC CASSPGEGRYTSYEQYF
TRBD2 TRBJ2-2 . TRBV5-5 TGTGCCAGCAGCTTGCGGGGGGGATCGAACACCGGGGAGCTGTTTTTT CASSLRGGSNTGELFF
. TRBJ1-1 . TRBV7-9 TGTGCCAGCAGCTTAATGATGGGGGGCGGAGGTGACACTGAAGCTTTCTTT CASSLMMGGGGDTEAFF
. TRBJ2-3 . TRBV19 TGTGCCAGTAGTGGGACGTGGATTAGCACAGATACGCAGTATTTT CASSGTWISTDTQYF
TRBD1 TRBJ2-7 . TRBV7-2 TGTGCCAGCAGCCCCAGCCGGGACAGGGTGGCCAACGAGCAGTACTTC CASSPSRDRVANEQYF
. TRBJ2-7 . TRBV3-1/TRBV3-2 TGTGCCAGCAGCTCTCAACCCTACGAGCAGTACTTC CASSSQPYEQYF
. TRBJ1-2 . TRBV19 TGTGCCAGTAGTATGACAGGTACCAACTATGGCTACACCTTC CASSMTGTNYGYTF
TRBD1 TRBJ1-5 . TRBV2 TGTGCCAGCAATGGAGGGACAGCGGATAGTAGCAATCAGCCCCAGCATTTT CASNGGTADSSNQPQHF
. TRBJ2-2 . TRBV9 TGTGCCAGCAGCGTAGGCAGGACCGTAGACACCGGGGAGCTGTTTTTT CASSVGRTVDTGELFF
. TRBJ2-6 . TRBV24-1 TGTGCCACCAGTGGCAGTTTCTCTGGGGCCAACGTCCTGACTTTC CATSGSFSGANVLTF
. TRBJ1-6 . TRBV14 TGTGCCAGCAGCCCCTTCGGGGATTCACCCCTCCACTTT CASSPFGDSPLHF
. TRBJ1-1 few TRBV6-1 TGTGCCAGCAGTGTGCTCGCGGGTTCGGAGCGGATGACGGCTTTCTTT CASSVLAGSERMTAFF
TRBD2 TRBJ2-7 . TRBV7-2 TGTGCCAGCAGCTTAGCATCAGAACTAGCGGGGGCCCCCTCCTACGAGCAGTACTTC CASSLASELAGAPSYEQYF
. TRBJ1-1 . TRBV18 TGTGCCAGCTCCCCCCTCGACAGGAACACTGAAGCTTTCTTT CASSPLDRNTEAFF
. TRBJ2-7 . TRBV4-1 TGCGCCAGCAGCCAAGATCGCCGACGCAACTCCTACGAGCAGTACTTC CASSQDRRRNSYEQYF
. TRBJ2-3 . TRBV21-1 TGTGCCAGCAGCCCGAAGGGGGCACACACAGATACGCAGTATTTT CASSPKGAHTDTQYF
. TRBJ1-5 . TRBV21-1 TGTGCCAGCAGCGCCTCGTTCGCGGCCCAGCATTTT CASSASFAAQHF
. TRBJ1-1 once TRBV21-1 TGTGCCAGCAGCTTACACCCGAGGGGCGAGGACACTGAAGCTTTCTTT CASSLHPRGEDTEAFF
. TRBJ1-6 . TRBV5-4 TGTGCCAGCAGCCTGATCTCCTATAATTCACCCCTCCACTTT CASSLISYNSPLHF
. TRBJ1-2 . TRBV4-3 TGCGCCAGCAGCCAGCGACAGGTTGGGGGCTACACCTTC CASSQRQVGGYTF
TRBD1 TRBJ1-2 . TRBV18 TGTGCCAGCTCACTCGGGACAGAAATCAACTATGGCTACACCTTC CASSLGTEINYGYTF
. TRBJ1-5 . TRBV4-2 TGTGCCAGCAGCCAAGATGGGCAGGCCTTTGAATATCAGCCCCAGCATTTT CASSQDGQAFEYQPQHF